These 28 T cell receptor beta chains were sequenced from one sample in a study of blood T cells in healthy people across ages. The second PCR ran about 6 to 12 cycles with a sample-barcoded 5' primer and J-beta primers. TCRdb reprocessed the 5' RACE reads with MiXCR, giving one entry per CDR3 protein. This sample yields more than 800,000 distinct CDR3 sequences, of which 29% are seen a single time; 17% belongs to the top ten. The source material was blood. The receptors stem from a woman older than 75 in good health.

This clonotype was recorded at least ten times. The rearrangement joins TRBV7-2 to TRBJ2-4; 9 bases map to TRBD1. Germline values: CDR1 SGHTA, CDR2 FQGNSA. CDR3 length equals 14 residues. The junction had 5 bases not matched to a gene; V was cut back by 5 bases and J by 6 bases. The CDR3 reads CASSLQGASNIQYF. The CDR3 DNA sequence: TGTGCCAGCAGCCTACAGGGGGCGTCAAACATTCAGTACTTC.

This chain uses TRBV29-1 with TRBJ2-5; D ambiguous. The CDR3 is 13 amino acids. Trimming removed 6 bases at V and 1 base at J, with 12 bases between. Looked up from germline, CDR1 is SQVTM and CDR2 is ANQGSEA. The CDR3 DNA follows: TGCAGCGTGAGGAATACCCTCCAAGAGACCCAGTACTTC. Residues: CSVRNTLQETQYF.

This clonotype was seen more than once but under ten times. The V gene is TRBV28, the J gene TRBJ1-2; tentative D call: TRBD1 (6 bases). Germline-derived CDR1 and CDR2 are MDHEN and SYDVKM. The CDR3 sequence is 16 residues long. Deletions cut 3 bases from V and 2 bases from J, with 16 bases between. The CDR3 region is CASSFLPGVRNYGYTF. The CDR3 DNA is TGTGCCAGCAGTTTCCTACCAGGGGTTCGGAACTATGGCTACACCTTC.

This clonotype has just a few counts. V and J are TRBV6-1 and TRBJ2-1; no firm D call. V lost 4 bases, J lost 7 bases, and 14 bases lay in between. The CDR3 is 14 amino acids. The germline gives CDR1 MNHNS, CDR2 SASEGT. The CDR3 nucleotides are TGTGCCAGCAGTGGCCCGGGTGACCTGAATGAGCAGTTCTTC. Translation gives CASSGPGDLNEQFF.

This clonotype was detected ten times or more. V usage is TRBV2 and J usage is TRBJ2-1; TRBD2 aligns across 14 bases. The V gene end was trimmed by 6 bases and the J gene end by 3 bases; junction bases not matched to a gene: 16. The germline gives CDR1 SNHLY, CDR2 FYNNEI. The CDR3 sequence is 20 residues long. This CDR3 reads CASRLQGGLAGALRYNEQFF. The CDR3, as DNA: TGTGCCAGCAGGTTGCAGGGGGGACTAGCGGGGGCCTTACGCTACAATGAGCAGTTCTTC. Filled out from reference TRBV2 and TRBJ2-1, the complete variable domain reads EPEVTQTPSHQVTQMGQEVILRCVPISNHLYFYWYRQILGQKVEFLVSFYNNEISEKSEIFDDQFSVERPDGSNFTLKIRSTKLEDSAMYFCASRLQGGLAGALRYNEQFFGPGTRLTVL.

The chain joins TRBV27 to TRBJ1-1; D unclear. Trimming pared 6 bases from V and 0 bases from J, leaving 8 bases between. The CDR3 extends over 13 amino acids. Per germline, CDR1 MNHEY and CDR2 SMNVEV (reference sequence). This chain's CDR3 is CASSRIVNTEAFF. In nucleotides, the CDR3 is TGTGCCAGCAGCCGGATTGTGAACACTGAAGCTTTCTTT.

With regard to this clonotype: Possible read error: a much larger clone is one base away. This chain joins TRBV11-3 and TRBJ2-1; D could derive from TRBD1 or TRBD2 (5 bases each). V lost 0 bases to trimming and J lost 8 bases, with 14 bases between them. Germline CDR1 is SGHNT and CDR2 is YENEEA. There are 15 residues in the CDR3. CDR3 sequence (DNA): TGTGCCAGCAGCTTAGAAGGGACGTCAAGTGATGAGCAGTTCTTC. Amino acids: CASSLEGTSSDEQFF.

This clonotype appeared many times. The chain employs TRBV20-1 and TRBJ2-7, with 12 bases fitting TRBD1. CDR3 size: 15 residues. Per the germline V gene, CDR1 is DFQATT and CDR2 is SNEGSKA (reference sequence). Trimming took 5 bases from V and 3 from J; bases not matched to a gene: 8. CDR3 amino acids: CSASSGTGGLYEQYF. The CDR3 DNA follows: TGCAGTGCTTCCTCGGGGACAGGGGGCCTCTACGAGCAGTACTTC.

This chain's CDR3 is CASSGDRGHSYEQYF. CDR3 in DNA: TGTGCCAGCTCAGGGGACAGGGGGCATTCCTACGAGCAGTACTTC. The chain combines TRBV18 with TRBJ2-7, with TRBD1 matching 12 bases. The V segment lost 5 bases and the J segment 1 base; nucleotides outside the gene matches: 3. Germline CDR1 is KGHSH and CDR2 is LQKENI. The CDR3 totals 15 residues.

The chain joins TRBV6-6 to TRBJ1-1, with TRBD1 as a possible D gene (5 bases). CDR1 is MNHNY and CDR2 is SVGAGI in the germline V gene (reference sequence). CDR3 length equals 11 residues. The V end lost 5 bases, the J end lost 8 bases, and 9 bases lay between the germline ends. The DNA for the CDR3 is TGTGCCAGCAGTATTAGACAGGAAGCTTTCTTT. Protein sequence: CASSIRQEAFF.

This clonotype was counted many times. The V and J genes are TRBV12-3 or TRBV12-4 and TRBJ2-5; possibly TRBD2 for D (7 bases). V gave up 2 bases and J gave up 5 bases, with 15 bases separating them. This CDR3 region has 15 residues. CDR3 loop: CASSLWRGRGETQYF. The CDR3 DNA follows: TGTGCCAGCAGTTTATGGCGGGGGCGGGGTGAGACCCAGTACTTC.

CDR3 amino acids: CSAPGLGASDEQFF. The CDR3 DNA is TGCAGTGCTCCCGGTCTAGGAGCGTCTGATGAGCAGTTCTTC. The rearrangement joins TRBV20-1 to TRBJ2-1; D is uncertain. CDR3 length: 14 residues. From germline, CDR1 is DFQATT and CDR2 SNEGSKA (reference sequence). Trimming removed 5 bases at V and 8 bases at J, with 19 bases between.

The rearrangement joins TRBV4-2 to TRBJ2-7, with D possibly matching TRBD1 (6 bases). CDR1 is LGHNA and CDR2 is YNFKEQ in the germline V gene. The CDR3 totals 14 residues. V was clipped by 1 base and J by 3 bases, with 10 bases between them. CDR3 DNA sequence: TGTGCCAGCAGCCAAGGCAGGGGAATCTACGAGCAGTACTTC. Translated, it gives CASSQGRGIYEQYF.

The chain links TRBV7-2 to TRBJ2-4, with D perhaps TRBD2 (6 bases). With the DNA end fitting TRBJ2-7 better, the J assignment may be wrong. There are 14 residues in the CDR3. Germline-derived CDR1 and CDR2 are SGHTA and FQGNSA. CDR3 region: CASSPGLRDYEQYF. Written as DNA, the CDR3 is TGTGCCAGCAGCCCGGGACTCAGAGATTACGAGCAGTACTTC.

The chain combines TRBV7-2 with TRBJ1-5; D remains unclear. The CDR3 covers 14 residues. Per germline, CDR1 SGHTA and CDR2 FQGNSA. With 6 bases removed from V and 7 bases from J, the gap between germline ends came to 16 bases. The CDR3 region is CASSSTEWRQPQHF. The CDR3 DNA reads as TGTGCCAGCAGTTCCACAGAGTGGAGACAGCCCCAGCATTTT.

This clonotype was observed at least ten times. The chain links TRBV6-5 to TRBJ2-4; 8 nucleotides match TRBD1. The CDR3 loop spans 16 amino acids. CDR1 MNHEY and CDR2 SVGAGI come from the germline V gene. Germline trimming cut 5 bases from V and 3 bases from J; bases unmatched to any gene: 9. Written as DNA, the CDR3 is TGTGCCAGCAGTCGCCGTGGACAGGGAGGCAAAAACATTCAGTACTTC. Encoded protein: CASSRRGQGGKNIQYF.

This clonotype was seen a handful of times. This chain uses TRBV5-1 with TRBJ1-4, with TRBD1 matching over 7 bases. The germline CDR1 and CDR2 sequences are SGHRS and YFSETQ. The V segment lost 2 bases and the J segment 4 bases; nucleotides outside the gene matches: 5. The CDR3 has 15 residues. The CDR3 DNA is TGCGCCAGCAGCTTATCGGGACAGTTTAATGAAAAACTGTTTTTT. This translates into CASSLSGQFNEKLFF.

This clonotype came up many times. V usage is TRBV20-1 and J usage is TRBJ2-2, with D perhaps matching TRBD2 (6 bases). V lost 3 bases and J lost 2, with 16 bases in between. Per germline, CDR1 DFQATT and CDR2 SNEGSKA (reference sequence). The length of the CDR3 is 16 residues. CDR3 sequence: CSARPYGGGNTGELFF. The CDR3, as DNA: TGCAGTGCTAGGCCTTACGGGGGAGGTAACACCGGGGAGCTGTTTTTT.

This clonotype was detected ten times or more. This chain links TRBV5-6 with TRBJ2-4; D is undetermined. Per germline, CDR1 SGHDT and CDR2 YYEEEE. Trimming pared 2 bases from V and 6 bases from J, leaving 3 bases between. The CDR3 length is 11 residues. CDR3 coding DNA: TGTGCCAGCAGCTTCTTAAACATTCAGTACTTC. Its protein product is CASSFLNIQYF.

This clonotype occurred many times. The V and J genes are TRBV20-1 and TRBJ2-1, with TRBD2 matching over 14 bases. After removal of 4 bases from V and 0 bases from J, the junction contained 8 bases not matched to a gene. The CDR3 is 18 amino acids. In germline, CDR1 is DFQATT, CDR2 SNEGSKA (reference sequence). The chain's CDR3 is CSATRGTSGGSSYNEQFF. As DNA, the CDR3 is TGCAGTGCTACCCGCGGGACTAGCGGGGGAAGCTCCTACAATGAGCAGTTCTTC.

Only a few counts were recorded for this clonotype. A much larger clone differs from this one at a single base, so this may be a read error. The genes are TRBV12-3 or TRBV12-4 and TRBJ2-5; 14 bases agree with TRBD2. This CDR3 is built from 14 residues. Germline trimming cut 6 bases from V and 13 bases from J; bases unmatched to any gene: 10. The CDR3 here is CASRAGLAGVYGYF. The CDR3 nucleotides are TGTGCCAGCAGAGCGGGACTAGCGGGGGTATACGGGTACTTC.

The V and J genes are TRBV27 and TRBJ1-2; TRBD1 matches 7 bases. The CDR3 totals 12 residues. Germline trimming cut 9 bases from V and 8 bases from J; bases unmatched to any gene: 9. Germline V gives CDR1 MNHEY, CDR2 SMNVEV (reference sequence). The CDR3 sequence is CASTDRAGGYTF. The CDR3 DNA is TGTGCCAGTACCGACAGGGCAGGAGGCTACACCTTC.

This chain joins TRBV12-3 or TRBV12-4 and TRBJ1-5, with D possibly TRBD1 on 5 matching bases. Between the trimmed V and J ends, which lost 5 bases and 0 bases, there was a span of 17 bases. The length of the CDR3 is 17 residues. In DNA form, the CDR3 reads TGTGCCAGCAGTCTGGTCAGGGATACTTATAGCAATCAGCCCCAGCATTTT. Protein product: CASSLVRDTYSNQPQHF.

This clonotype has more than one count but fewer than ten. The J gene is TRBJ1-2, the V gene TRBV4-1; D is possibly TRBD1 (5 bases). In germline, CDR1 is MGHRA, CDR2 YSYEKL. CDR3 length equals 16 residues. The V and J ends lost 1 base and 3 bases respectively, with 15 bases between them. This CDR3 is CASSQVAKIGDYGYTF. The CDR3, as DNA: TGCGCCAGCAGCCAAGTAGCGAAGATAGGGGACTATGGCTACACCTTC.

This clonotype was found a few times. This sequence joins TRBV6-6 and TRBJ2-5; D ambiguous. The V gene's germline CDR1 is MNHNY and CDR2 SVGAGI (reference sequence). Trimming removed 2 bases from V and 1 base from J, with 8 bases in between. The length of the CDR3 is 14 residues. CDR3 residues: CASSYGNSQETQYF. For the CDR3, the DNA is TGTGCCAGCAGTTACGGAAACAGCCAAGAGACCCAGTACTTC.

The chain couples TRBV12-3 or TRBV12-4 to TRBJ2-2, with TRBD1 matching 10 bases. The CDR3 consists of 15 residues. With 7 bases clipped from V and 6 bases from J, the junction kept 8 bases outside the gene matches. CDR3 in amino acids: CASTHSGTGAGELFF. The CDR3 region has the DNA TGTGCCAGCACCCACTCCGGGACAGGGGCCGGGGAGCTGTTTTTT.

This clonotype has just a few counts. This may be a read error: a much more frequent sequence differs by one nucleotide. The chain links TRBV6-2 or TRBV6-3 to TRBJ2-1, with a weak D call TRBD1 (5 bases). V lost 11 bases, J lost 10 bases, and 21 bases lay in between. The CDR3 is 13 residues long. Germline loops: CDR1 MNHEY, CDR2 SVGEGT. CDR3 residues: CAGTNYEDTEQFF. The CDR3 coding sequence is TGTGCCGGCACTAATTACGAGGACACCGAGCAGTTCTTC.

This clonotype was found many times. The J gene is TRBJ1-2, the V gene TRBV7-2; no definite D call. The CDR3 extends over 15 amino acids. V lost 1 base to trimming and J lost 1 base, with 10 bases between them. CDR1 and CDR2 from the germline V gene are SGHTA and FQGNSA. The CDR3 reads CASSLERKINYGYTF. The CDR3 region has the DNA TGTGCCAGCAGCTTAGAACGGAAGATTAACTATGGCTACACCTTC.